These T cell receptor beta chains were read from a single sample in a study of cytomegalovirus exposure and HLA in healthy donors. The protocol was immunoSEQ multiplex PCR, while the TCRdb copy is restricted to in-frame clones and leaves out a portion. The table has 130,000 or so clones, roughly 77% seen once. The sample consisted of PBMCs. Source of these receptors: a middle-aged man in good health and CMV-seronegative. Both conserved end residues are part of each CDR3. Each record gives: clone size, CDR3 length, D gene, V gene, J gene, CDR3 DNA, CDR3 protein. D genes are given only for firm matches. A clone size is listed for some rows: how often the clone was seen (once, few, many), or a class if it is expanded.

size: NA
length: 15
D: NA
V: TRBV5-1
J: TRBJ2-7
DNA: TGCGCCAGCAGCTTCGTAAGGGGGGGAGACGACGAGCAGTACTTC
CDR3: CASSFVRGGDDEQYF

size: few
length: 15
D: NA
V: TRBV4-3
J: TRBJ2-3
DNA: TGCGCCAGCAGCCAAAGGGTAAAGGGGGAAGATACGCAGTATTTT
CDR3: CASSQRVKGEDTQYF

size: NA
length: 14
D: NA
V: TRBV27
J: TRBJ1-2
DNA: TGTGCCAGCAGTCTCCGAGTCTCAAACTATGGCTACACCTTC
CDR3: CASSLRVSNYGYTF

size: NA
length: 14
D: TRBD1
V: TRBV6-5
J: TRBJ1-2
DNA: TGTGCCAGCAGTGACCAAAGGGGGCTCTATGGCTACACCTTC
CDR3: CASSDQRGLYGYTF

size: NA
length: 13
D: NA
V: TRBV9
J: TRBJ2-7
DNA: TGTGCCAGCAGTGGGGGGAGCTCCTACGAGCAGTACTTC
CDR3: CASSGGSSYEQYF

size: NA
length: 15
D: NA
V: TRBV19
J: TRBJ1-1
DNA: TGTGCCAGTAGTATAGATAGGAACGGGGACACTGAAGCTTTCTTT
CDR3: CASSIDRNGDTEAFF

size: NA
length: 14
D: NA
V: TRBV25-1
J: TRBJ1-6
DNA: TGTGCCAGCAGAAATGACCCCGGAGATTCACCCCTCCACTTT
CDR3: CASRNDPGDSPLHF

size: NA
length: 14
D: TRBD2
V: TRBV6-1
J: TRBJ2-7
DNA: TGTGCCAGCAGTCCTAGCGGGGAGTCCTACGAGCAGTACTTC
CDR3: CASSPSGESYEQYF

size: NA
length: 13
D: NA
V: TRBV18
J: TRBJ2-3
DNA: TGTGCCAGCTCACCACCGAGCGCAGATACGCAGTATTTT
CDR3: CASSPPSADTQYF

size: NA
length: 18
D: TRBD1
V: TRBV7-9
J: TRBJ2-3
DNA: TGTGCCAGCAGCTATGGGTTAACAGGGGAAAGCGACACAGATACGCAGTATTTT
CDR3: CASSYGLTGESDTDTQYF